The clone carrying this T cell receptor beta chain came up many times. The target antigen is unknown. Calling Graves' hyperthyroidism stable meant ophthalmopathy did not progress within 18 months. A patient was excluded if there was uncontrolled infection, other autoimmune disease, pregnancy or lactation. This sample is part of a study of T cells in Graves' hyperthyroidism and ophthalmopathy. The CDR3 spans 16 residues. The germline gives CDR1 SNHLY, CDR2 FYNNEI. With 7 bases clipped from V and 4 bases from J, the junction kept 5 bases outside the gene matches. General observations from the study: Most clonotypes that expanded in the thyroid above 0.001 also showed up in blood.

RNA transcripts yielded amplified TCR beta CDR3 regions. HTBI primers were used for first-round RT-PCR of the TCR CDR3. TCRdb re-called the multiplex PCR reads with MiXCR, one entry per CDR3 protein. The sample includes more than 95,000 distinct CDR3 sequences, approximately 50% of them seen just once. The TCR originated in a man aged 40-55 years with Graves' hyperthyroidism. The sample taken for sequencing was blood. V gene TRBV2 combines with J gene TRBJ2-6, with 12 bases lining up with TRBD1. Written as DNA, the CDR3 is TGTGCCAGCAAATGGGACAGGGGGCGGGGGGCCAACGTCCTGACTTTC. Translated, it gives CASKWDRGRGANVLTF.